This is a list of T cell receptor beta chains from one sample in a study of T cell responses to AZD1222 COVID-19 vaccine. The table came from immunoSEQ multiplex PCR; TCRdb's copy has only in-frame clones and leaves some out. The sample includes more than 120,000 clones, about 86% of them seen just once. This specimen was peripheral blood, taken 28 days after the second AZD1222 dose. The origin of the receptors is an adult who received the AZD1222 COVID-19 vaccine. Each CDR3 is given with its conserved first and last residue. The D gene is left open where the match is weak. Size tells how often a clone was seen (once, few, many) or the class of an expanded clone, and some rows leave it out.

V: TRBV24-1; size: NA; D: NA; J: TRBJ1-4; DNA: TGTGCCACCACGTGCACCGGGGCGGCAACTAATGAAAAACTGTTTTTT; CDR3: CATTCTGAATNEKLFF
V: TRBV6-4; size: once; D: NA; J: TRBJ1-1; DNA: TGTGCCAGCTCCCGGGACGTCGAAGCTTTCTTT; CDR3: CASSRDVEAFF
V: TRBV12-3/TRBV12-4; size: NA; D: NA; J: TRBJ2-3; DNA: TGTGCCAGCAGTTTTAGCGATACGCAGTATTTT; CDR3: CASSFSDTQYF
V: TRBV11-2; size: NA; D: NA; J: TRBJ1-1; DNA: TGTGCCAGCAGCTTAATTACAGGGTTGACCACTGAAGCTTTCTTT; CDR3: CASSLITGLTTEAFF
V: TRBV5-1; size: NA; D: NA; J: TRBJ1-1; DNA: TGCGCCAGCGCCCTCTGGGGGAACACTGAAGCTTTCTTT; CDR3: CASALWGNTEAFF
V: TRBV5-1; size: NA; D: NA; J: TRBJ2-2; DNA: TGCGCCAGCACCAGTGGAGAGGGACACACCGGGGAGCTGTTTTTT; CDR3: CASTSGEGHTGELFF
V: TRBV5-5; size: NA; D: NA; J: TRBJ1-4; DNA: TGTGCCAGCAGCTTGGTTGGGGGCCGAAATGAAAAACTGTTTTTT; CDR3: CASSLVGGRNEKLFF
V: TRBV3-1/TRBV3-2; size: NA; D: NA; J: TRBJ1-1; DNA: TGTGCCAGCAGCCAAGCAGGGGAGAACACTGAAGCTTTCTTT; CDR3: CASSQAGENTEAFF
V: TRBV5-1; size: NA; D: NA; J: TRBJ2-1; DNA: TGCGCCAGCAGCTACAGGACGGCGGTCTGGGACAATGAGCAGTTCTTC; CDR3: CASSYRTAVWDNEQFF
V: TRBV7-2; size: NA; D: NA; J: TRBJ2-7; DNA: TGTGCCAGCAGCTTGCCGGGCCCCCGGGGGCACGAGCAGTACTTC; CDR3: CASSLPGPRGHEQYF
V: TRBV7-9; size: once; D: NA; J: TRBJ1-5; DNA: TGTGCCAGCAGCTTAGCCTATAGCAATCAGCCCCAGCATTTT; CDR3: CASSLAYSNQPQHF
V: TRBV4-1; size: NA; D: TRBD1; J: TRBJ2-7; DNA: TGCGCCAGCAGCCCGCCCCGGGACAGGGGCTCCTACGAGCAGTACTTC; CDR3: CASSPPRDRGSYEQYF
V: TRBV2; size: few; D: TRBD1; J: TRBJ1-6; DNA: TGTGCCAGCAGCCCGGGACAGCCAAGCTCCTATAATTCACCCCTCCACTTT; CDR3: CASSPGQPSSYNSPLHF
V: TRBV7-2; size: NA; D: NA; J: TRBJ1-1; DNA: TGTGCCAGCAGCCCCCAAAACCCTATCCCTGAAGCTTTCTTT; CDR3: CASSPQNPIPEAFF
V: TRBV4-2; size: NA; D: TRBD1; J: TRBJ1-5; DNA: TGTGCCAGCAGCCTTCACTCGGGACAGCTTGATCAGCCCCAGCATTTT; CDR3: CASSLHSGQLDQPQHF
V: TRBV6-4; size: NA; D: NA; J: TRBJ2-1; DNA: TGTGCCAGCAGTGGACAGCCATACAATGAGCAGTTCTTC; CDR3: CASSGQPYNEQFF
V: TRBV7-2; size: NA; D: NA; J: TRBJ1-5; DNA: TGTGCCAGCAGCTTAGCGCTGGGTGTCAATCAGCCCCAGCATTTT; CDR3: CASSLALGVNQPQHF
V: TRBV5-4; size: NA; D: NA; J: TRBJ1-2; DNA: TGTGCCAGCGGAACTGGGGGGGGCTACTATGGCTACACCTTC; CDR3: CASGTGGGYYGYTF
V: TRBV28; size: NA; D: TRBD1; J: TRBJ2-3; DNA: TGTGCCAGCACTTCCGGGACAGGGATACCAGATACGCAGTATTTT; CDR3: CASTSGTGIPDTQYF
V: TRBV9; size: NA; D: TRBD2; J: TRBJ2-1; DNA: TGTGCCAGCAGCTCACCACCCGGGACTAGCCTGCCCAATGAGCAGTTCTTC; CDR3: CASSSPPGTSLPNEQFF
V: TRBV5-4; size: NA; D: NA; J: TRBJ1-6; DNA: TGTGCCAGCAGCCCTAGGGGGGGCTGGGAGAATTCACCCCTCCACTTT; CDR3: CASSPRGGWENSPLHF
V: TRBV3-1/TRBV3-2; size: NA; D: NA; J: TRBJ2-3; DNA: TGTGCCAGCAGCACCCACAGTCCCGATACGCAGTATTTT; CDR3: CASSTHSPDTQYF
V: TRBV7-9; size: NA; D: NA; J: TRBJ1-5; DNA: TGTGCCAGCAGCTTTAAGGACAATCAGCCCCAGCATTTT; CDR3: CASSFKDNQPQHF
V: TRBV11-3; size: NA; D: NA; J: TRBJ2-5; DNA: TGTGCCAGCAGCTTAGATCGGGGCCAAGAGACCCAGTACTTC; CDR3: CASSLDRGQETQYF
V: TRBV18; size: NA; D: NA; J: TRBJ2-1; DNA: TGTGCCAGCTCACCACCCACGACTAGGGGGTTCTACAATGAGCAGTTCTTC; CDR3: CASSPPTTRGFYNEQFF
V: TRBV28; size: few; D: NA; J: TRBJ1-2; DNA: TGTGCCAGCATACGAGAAGGCGGACAGAGCTCTCGTGGCTACACCTTC; CDR3: CASIREGGQSSRGYTF
V: TRBV4-2; size: NA; D: TRBD2; J: TRBJ2-1; DNA: TGTGCCAGCAGCCGCGATCTAGCGGGAGGGCCGAATGAGCAGTTCTTC; CDR3: CASSRDLAGGPNEQFF
V: TRBV12-3/TRBV12-4; size: once; D: NA; J: TRBJ1-5; DNA: TGTGCCAGCAGTTTACAGAGCAATCAGCCCCAGCATTTT; CDR3: CASSLQSNQPQHF
V: TRBV30; size: once; D: NA; J: TRBJ1-2; DNA: TGTGCCTGGAGTGTAGGGCTCACTAACTATGGCTACACCTTC; CDR3: CAWSVGLTNYGYTF
V: TRBV27; size: NA; D: NA; J: TRBJ1-1; DNA: TGTGCCAGCAGTCTCCTGGGAGGGGGTGAAGCTTTCTTT; CDR3: CASSLLGGGEAFF
V: TRBV10-1; size: NA; D: NA; J: TRBJ1-1; DNA: TGCGCCAGCACCCCGGGGGGAGCATCCGAAGCTTTCTTT; CDR3: CASTPGGASEAFF
V: TRBV5-1; size: NA; D: NA; J: TRBJ2-3; DNA: TGCGCCAGCAGCTTGTGGGACAGCACAGATACGCAGTATTTT; CDR3: CASSLWDSTDTQYF
V: TRBV10-3; size: NA; D: NA; J: TRBJ1-2; DNA: TGTGCCGTCCCCGGGCAGGGCGGTGGCTACACCTTC; CDR3: CAVPGQGGGYTF
V: TRBV15; size: NA; D: NA; J: TRBJ1-2; DNA: TGTGCCACCAGCACCCGGACAGTATTAGATGGCTACACCTTC; CDR3: CATSTRTVLDGYTF
V: TRBV30; size: NA; D: NA; J: TRBJ1-1; DNA: TGTGCCTGGAGTGCATTCGAGGGAGGGAGGACTGAAGCTTTCTTT; CDR3: CAWSAFEGGRTEAFF
V: TRBV27; size: few; D: NA; J: TRBJ1-2; DNA: TGTGCCAGCAGTGACAGGAGTTACTATGGCTACACCTTC; CDR3: CASSDRSYYGYTF
V: TRBV2; size: few; D: NA; J: TRBJ1-2; DNA: TGTGCCAGCAGTGAAGCGTCGCAGTTCAGGGGCTACACCTTC; CDR3: CASSEASQFRGYTF
V: TRBV14; size: NA; D: NA; J: TRBJ2-1; DNA: TGTGCCAGCAGCCCCCTGGACAGCAGCTCCTACAATGAGCAGTTCTTC; CDR3: CASSPLDSSSYNEQFF
V: TRBV9; size: NA; D: TRBD2; J: TRBJ2-1; DNA: TGTGCCAGCAGCGTAGGCCTAGCGGGTGCCAACAATGAGCAGTTCTTC; CDR3: CASSVGLAGANNEQFF
V: TRBV19; size: NA; D: TRBD1; J: TRBJ1-5; DNA: TGTGCCAGTAGTATGGGCAGGGGGCTTGGTCAGCCCCAGCATTTT; CDR3: CASSMGRGLGQPQHF
V: TRBV11-2; size: few; D: TRBD2; J: TRBJ2-5; DNA: TGTGCCAGCAGCTCCGGGGGACTACAAGAGACCCAGTACTTC; CDR3: CASSSGGLQETQYF
V: TRBV19; size: NA; D: NA; J: TRBJ1-1; DNA: TGTGCCAGTAGTATAATGCGGGGGAACACTGAAGCTTTCTTT; CDR3: CASSIMRGNTEAFF
V: TRBV30; size: NA; D: NA; J: TRBJ1-5; DNA: TGTGCCTGGAGTGTAAGTTTTGATCAGCCCCAGCATTTT; CDR3: CAWSVSFDQPQHF
V: TRBV3-1/TRBV3-2; size: NA; D: TRBD2; J: TRBJ2-1; DNA: TGTGCCAGCAGACGGAGTGGCGGGAGTCCGGATGAGCAGTTCTTC; CDR3: CASRRSGGSPDEQFF
V: TRBV19; size: NA; D: TRBD1; J: TRBJ1-2; DNA: TGTGCCAGTAGTAACCAGGGGGCTGGCTATGGCTACACCTTC; CDR3: CASSNQGAGYGYTF
V: TRBV27; size: NA; D: NA; J: TRBJ1-2; DNA: TGTGCCAGCAGTTTATCGAGCCCCCCGGTGCTCACGGTCGCGGATGGCTACACCTTC; CDR3: CASSLSSPPVLTVADGYTF
V: TRBV24-1; size: once; D: NA; J: TRBJ2-1; DNA: TGTGCCACCAGTGGGACGCTAACCTACAATGAGCAGTTCTTC; CDR3: CATSGTLTYNEQFF
V: TRBV18; size: NA; D: NA; J: TRBJ1-5; DNA: TGTGCCAGCTCACCACCTCCGGACGGACCCAATCAGCCCCAGCATTTT; CDR3: CASSPPPDGPNQPQHF
V: TRBV27; size: NA; D: NA; J: TRBJ1-2; DNA: TGTGCCAGCAGAGCCGGGCCCTACTATGGCTACACCTTC; CDR3: CASRAGPYYGYTF
V: TRBV27; size: NA; D: NA; J: TRBJ1-2; DNA: TGTGCCAGCAGTTCCCGCGACTTCTCGGGCTACACCTTC; CDR3: CASSSRDFSGYTF
V: TRBV4-2; size: NA; D: NA; J: TRBJ1-2; DNA: TGTGCCAGCAGCCAAGATGTCGGGCCTGGCTACACCTTC; CDR3: CASSQDVGPGYTF
V: TRBV9; size: NA; D: NA; J: TRBJ2-3; DNA: TGTGCCAGCAGCGCCCTCGACACAGATACGCAGTATTTT; CDR3: CASSALDTDTQYF
V: TRBV10-3; size: NA; D: NA; J: TRBJ2-1; DNA: TGTGCCATCAATACCCGGGCCTTAGGAGAGGGTGAGCAGTTCTTC; CDR3: CAINTRALGEGEQFF
V: TRBV5-6; size: NA; D: NA; J: TRBJ1-3; DNA: TGTGCCAGCAGCTTTTTTGAACGCTTCTCTGGAAACACCATATATTTT; CDR3: CASSFFERFSGNTIYF
V: TRBV2; size: NA; D: NA; J: TRBJ1-2; DNA: TGTGCCAGCGCGGGGGGTGGGAACTATGTCTACACCTTC; CDR3: CASAGGGNYVYTF
V: TRBV29-1; size: NA; D: TRBD1; J: TRBJ1-2; DNA: TGCAGCGGAAGGACAGGGAGCTATGGCTACACCTTC; CDR3: CSGRTGSYGYTF
V: TRBV12-3/TRBV12-4; size: NA; D: NA; J: TRBJ1-4; DNA: TGTGCCAGCAGTTTTGGCGGGCGTGAAAAACTGTTTTTT; CDR3: CASSFGGREKLFF
V: TRBV29-1; size: NA; D: TRBD1; J: TRBJ2-7; DNA: TGCAGCGCCTACTTGGGACAGGGAGGGTACGAGCAGTACTTC; CDR3: CSAYLGQGGYEQYF